This T cell receptor (beta chain) was captured in a study of cytomegalovirus exposure and HLA in healthy donors (dated by TCRdb to 2016 to 2017). Regarding the complete study: According to an earlier analysis of around 600 of the donors, some 180 million T cells yielded 95 million to 140 million unique TCR beta sequences and about 300 Gb of sequence data. The study aimed to test whether signatures of past pathogen exposure could be identified by cataloging public T cell receptors. In the later analysis, no new phenotypic data were used to find candidate immune exposures; instead, reliance was placed on TCR beta sequences and their occurrence across donors. Class I and class II HLA loci were covered by the typing at four-digit resolution. Several DR-DQ haplotypes were handled as single units for association and clustering because linkage in the cohort was strong. Donor age, sex, ethnicity and CMV serostatus were compiled together with the repertoire data. Typing coverage varied by locus: about 629-640 donors for A, B, C, DRB1 and DQB1; 522 for DQA1; over 600 for DPA1; around 490 for DPB1. About 280 gigabases of sequencing data and around 85 million unique TCR sequences made up an early release that covered approximately 700 HLA-typed donors. Every discovery cohort repertoire had been produced on one sequencing platform. The study used immunosequencing to profile the T cell repertoires of 666 subjects and linked those repertoires to cytomegalovirus serostatus. Among around 400 genotyped donors of the cohort, an average of 235,054 unique TCR beta nucleotide sequences were sequenced per donor, roughly 20% of them non-productive. In addition to the first cohort of 666 subjects, a separate validation cohort of approximately 110 different subjects was used. A later genetic analysis took genome-wide SNP genotypes for about 65% of the 666 donors and used that subset as a discovery cohort. A later analysis re-analyzed previously published TCR beta repertoires from roughly 630 donors and added high-resolution HLA genotyping to study TCR occurrence patterns. To predict cytomegalovirus infection status, the study brought together high-throughput TCR immunosequencing, statistical association of individual TCRs with disease status, and machine learning. The genetic ancestry cluster associated with self-reported Caucasian donors included over 65% of the 350 to 500 genotyped donors. To decide whether each TCR beta V gene segment behaved as functional or pseudogenic, an earlier analysis of some 570 of the donors relied on high-throughput TCR beta sequencing. Results the study describes overall, beyond this receptor: An earlier analysis of 450 to 750 of the donors showed that most TCR beta V segments appeared in productive rearrangements either about 87% or about 30% of the time, which broadly matched IMGT annotations. The earlier analysis of some 540 of the donors excluded 15 to 20 rarely observed V segments, including chromosome 9 orphons, because counts were too low. When HLA alleles, especially DR and DQ, strongly co-occurred, TCR associations were difficult to assign to individual alleles. CMV serostatus was the only immune exposure information available for the cohort. Linkage disequilibrium might explain the correlated functional status among segregating V segments, but an unknown experimental factor could not be ruled out. Because the 87-base-pair reads could not distinguish some IMGT-functional V segments, including TRBV6-2 and TRBV6-3, those segments were excluded. A group of highly shared sequence variants was considered likely to be a technical artifact of the sequencing pipeline. Compared with equally common non-associated chains, HLA-associated TCR beta chains in a later analysis were more clonally expanded and had lower generation probabilities. In a later analysis, around 15,000 TCR beta sequences were associated with specific HLA alleles at a false discovery rate of 0.05. In both the original and validation cohorts, the classifier was reported to diagnose cytomegalovirus status with high specificity and sensitivity. This cohort had only TCR beta chains sequenced, and the lack of alpha or paired-chain data limited which features could be detected. Because some donors lacked HLA typing at each locus, the association tests relied only on the typed subset. A later analysis found that TCR association rates varied across HLA loci, with DRB1 alleles showing the most associated TCRs and HLA-C alleles the fewest. In the study, some 160 TCR beta chains were listed as associated with cytomegalovirus. It was suggested by the authors that the approach could potentially be generalized to other disease states and immunological phenotypes. Several of the top co-occurrence clusters appeared to be linked to parvovirus B19, influenza, CMV and Epstein-Barr virus, according to a later analysis. An association between a missense DCLRE1C variant and V-gene and J-gene trimming of TCR beta chains was found in a later genetic analysis and replicated in an independent cohort. Most CMV-associated TCR beta chains appeared to be HLA-restricted in a later analysis, and the HLA associations seemed to be driven largely by CMV exposure. In vitro tests confirmed that three of the cytomegalovirus-associated TCR beta chains recognize cytomegalovirus antigens. A further reported finding was that TCR beta sequences accurately predicted the HLA-A and HLA-B alleles for most subjects in the first cohort. In a later genetic analysis, fewer N-insertions in productive TCRs were reported among donors in an Asian-associated ancestry cluster than the roughly 670-donor mean. Most TCR sequences were seen in very few donors, while some public TCRs were found in many individuals. The presence/absence analyses assumed that sequencing depth was roughly uniform across donors, and that assumption may not be true.

Library method: the immunoSEQ multiplex PCR assay. For the multiplex PCR, a mixture combining 60 forward primers for TCR Vbeta segments and 13 reverse primers for TCR Jbeta segments was used. The CDR3 region of rearranged TCR beta genes was amplified from genomic DNA with a multiplex PCR assay. The amplified TCR beta libraries were sequenced on the Illumina HiSeq System as 87-base-pair reads. As for how the authors treated the data: A later analysis counted about 80 million unique TCR beta chains across the roughly 700 repertoires, and 10 million to 11 million of these chains were shared by at least two donors. Raw reads were error-corrected and collapsed into unique sequences by a nearest-neighbor algorithm in which closely related sequences were merged to remove PCR and sequencing errors. To assign V, D and J gene segments, CDR3 sequences were aligned to IMGT reference sequences. Each retained sequence needed at least a six-nucleotide match to both a V gene segment and a J gene segment. Rearrangements were classified as productive when the CDR3 lacked stop codons and remained in frame with V and J, and all other rearrangements were classified as non-productive. CDR3 was defined according to IMGT convention as the region running from the second conserved V-encoded cysteine to the conserved J-encoded phenylalanine. The earlier analysis of about 570 of the donors excluded any sequence lacking an unambiguous match to a single V gene segment. An earlier analysis of 500 to 600 of the donors classified V segments as functional when productive rearrangements were above 56.7% and as segregating when the standard deviation between donors was above 5%. A statistical classification framework was developed to diagnose cytomegalovirus status using the catalog of TCR beta chain sequences. In a later analysis, V and J genes were assigned by comparing TCR nucleotide sequences against IMGT/GENE-DB human TR gene sequences. The TCRdist pipeline was used in a later analysis to assign CDR3 sequences and most-parsimonious VDJ recombination scenarios. In a later analysis, each TCR beta chain was defined by its CDR3 amino acid sequence together with its V-gene family, and reads without a unique V-gene family were excluded. To address suspected cross-contamination and a sequencing artifact, a later analysis removed some 620 highly shared, low-generation-probability nucleotide sequences. In a later analysis, a clonal expansion index for each public chain was calculated from normalized within-repertoire ranks of inferred template counts. Generation probabilities in a later analysis came from a VDJ recombination model fitted to out-of-frame rearrangements, and those results were checked against IGoR. Hypergeometric tests were used in a later analysis to score TCR-TCR, TCR-HLA and TCR-CMV co-occurrence, with a repertoire-size bias correction applied to the TCR pairs. A later analysis estimated false discovery rates by permuting HLA or CMV assignments 20 times. In a later analysis, co-occurring TCRs were grouped with DBSCAN, and TCRdist sequence similarity was added when clustering was performed within HLA-allele-positive subsets. Repertoires with fewer than 30,000 or more than 120,000 public chains, plus five repertoires with anomalous nucleotide sharing, were excluded from co-occurrence clustering. TCRdb took over this immuneACCESS table, retaining in-frame rearrangements with V and J assigned. Such tables are incomplete; in checked studies, under half of the missing clones stem from an unresolved V gene, and the remainder is unexplained. For V, J and clone size, that table is used; D and trimming come from the DNA. This sample's table contains 53,000 or so clones. The biggest ten clones account for roughly 6.1% of the sample.

On this clone: This clone's antigen is unknown.

The cohort consisted of 600 or so healthy bone marrow donors. At the time of sampling, every cohort member was nominally healthy, though immune exposures that went unrecorded were likely present. The donor was CMV seropositive and belonged to the group of 270 or so seropositive cohort members. Each donor provided a peripheral blood sample, and peripheral blood mononuclear cells were used for TCR beta sequencing. The Qiagen DNeasy Blood Extraction Kit was used to extract genomic DNA from the blood cell samples. The CDR3 sequence holds 16 residues, the cysteine and phenylalanine included. CDR3 DNA is the only sequence kept; it has 48 bases, read in frame from the first base. Trimming removed 3 bases from V and 3 bases from J; the gene matches leave 4 bases unexplained. CDR1 and CDR2 are drawn from the germline V gene: SGHVS, FNYEAQ.

The chain is assembled from TRBV7-6 and TRBJ2-3; a stretch of 12 junction bases matches TRBD2. Specimen: PBMCs. The origin of this receptor is a male donor in good health and CMV-seropositive. The nucleotide sequence reads as follows: TGTGCCAGCAGCTTGGCTAGCGGGGGGGGTACAGATACGCAGTATTTT. Translated, it gives CASSLASGGGTDTQYF.